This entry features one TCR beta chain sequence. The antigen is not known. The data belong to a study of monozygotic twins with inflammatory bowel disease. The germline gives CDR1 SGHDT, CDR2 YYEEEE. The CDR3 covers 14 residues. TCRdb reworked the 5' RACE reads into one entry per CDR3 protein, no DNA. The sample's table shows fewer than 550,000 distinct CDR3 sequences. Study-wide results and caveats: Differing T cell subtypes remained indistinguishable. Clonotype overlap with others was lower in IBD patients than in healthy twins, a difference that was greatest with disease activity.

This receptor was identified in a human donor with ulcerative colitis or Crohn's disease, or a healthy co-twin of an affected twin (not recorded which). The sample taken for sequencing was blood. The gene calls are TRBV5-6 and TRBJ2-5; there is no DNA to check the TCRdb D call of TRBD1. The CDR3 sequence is CASSPQGSQSTQYF.